The 10 T cell receptor beta chains listed next were all sequenced from one sample in a study of control samples from healthy donors and cancer patients. Method: immunoSEQ multiplex PCR; TCRdb's copy keeps in-frame clones and lacks some. The sample carries around 79,000 clones, roughly 93% recorded once. Material for sequencing was PBMCs. These receptors were obtained from a woman in her forties with lung cancer.

V and J are TRBV5-1 and TRBJ2-1; 10 positions match TRBD1. The length of the CDR3 is 16 residues. In germline, CDR1 is SGHRS, CDR2 YFSETQ. V was clipped by 1 base and J by 4 bases; unmatched bases: 5. CDR3 DNA sequence: TGCGCCAGCAGCTTGTCGGGACAGGGGTTTTACAATGAGCAGTTCTTC. As protein: CASSLSGQGFYNEQFF.

The chain carries TRBV5-6 and TRBJ1-2; possible D gene TRBD1, 6 bases. V was clipped by 0 bases and J by 6 bases, with 9 bases between them. The CDR3 spans 13 residues. The germline V gene encodes CDR1 SGHDT and CDR2 YYEEEE. Here the CDR3 DNA reads TGTGCCAGCAGCTTGGGTCAGGGGCATGGCTACACCTTC. Translation: CASSLGQGHGYTF.

Only a few counts were recorded for this clone. The chain combines TRBV29-1 with TRBJ1-2; D call uncertain. V lost 5 bases and J 6 bases, leaving 10 bases between the germline ends. There are 11 residues in the CDR3. Looked up from germline, CDR1 is SQVTM and CDR2 is ANQGSEA. CDR3 region: CSVWSVDGYTF. The CDR3 DNA reads as TGCAGCGTTTGGTCGGTGGATGGCTACACCTTC.

This clone was counted once. The chain has TRBV7-2 and TRBJ1-5; the D is unclear. The germline CDR1 and CDR2 sequences are SGHTA and FQGNSA. The ends were cut back, 2 bases at V and 3 bases at J, with 14 bases in the middle. The CDR3 has 16 residues. This CDR3 is CASSLTAPPFNQPQHF. The CDR3 DNA sequence: TGTGCCAGCAGCTTAACTGCACCTCCTTTCAATCAGCCCCAGCATTTT.

The V call is TRBV27, the J call TRBJ2-1; D is uncertain. This CDR3 has 13 amino acids. Germline values: CDR1 MNHEY, CDR2 SMNVEV (reference sequence). V was shortened by 8 bases and J by 4 bases, with 12 bases between the two germline ends. For the CDR3, the DNA is TGTGCCAGCTGGCGTCCCAGTTACAATGAGCAGTTCTTC. Translation gives CASWRPSYNEQFF.

The chain carries TRBV7-8 and TRBJ1-6, with TRBD1 as a possible D gene (5 bases). Trimming pared 2 bases from V and 9 bases from J, leaving 20 bases between. The CDR3 runs to 17 residues. CDR1 and CDR2 from the germline V gene are SGHVS and FQNEAQ. DNA of the CDR3: TGTGCCAGCAGCTTAAACGTAGCGGGGCAGGGTTCTTCACCCCTCCACTTT. As protein: CASSLNVAGQGSSPLHF.

The chain recombines TRBV6-4 with TRBJ2-3, with a possible D match to TRBD2 (6 bases). The CDR3 length is 16 residues. The germline V and J ends were trimmed by 8 bases and 3 bases, with 21 bases remaining between them. CDR1 is MRHNA, CDR2 SNTAGT, per germline. The CDR3 DNA reads TGTGCCAGCTCCGAGGGGCAGGGAGGTATAACAGATACGCAGTATTTT. The encoded protein is CASSEGQGGITDTQYF.

The V gene is TRBV7-2, the J gene TRBJ2-2; TRBD1 matches at 7 bases. The V gene end was trimmed by 3 bases and the J gene end by 2 bases; junction bases not matched to a gene: 6. Germline V gives CDR1 SGHTA, CDR2 FQGNSA. This CDR3 comprises 16 residues. The CDR3 DNA is TGTGCCAGCAGCTTTATGGGACAGAGAAACACCGGGGAGCTGTTTTTT. It encodes CASSFMGQRNTGELFF.

The V gene is TRBV5-6, the J gene TRBJ2-7, with D possibly called TRBD1 or TRBD2 (5 bases each). The germline V and J ends were trimmed by 1 base and 0 bases, with 11 bases remaining between them. The germline V gene has CDR1 SGHDT and CDR2 YYEEEE. The CDR3 has 15 amino acids. CDR3 bases: TGTGCCAGCAGCTTGACGGGGCGGAACTCCTACGAGCAGTACTTC. Protein: CASSLTGRNSYEQYF.

The chain carries TRBV7-8 and TRBJ1-1; tentatively, D is TRBD1 (5 bases). Germline V lookup: CDR1 SGHVS, CDR2 FQNEAQ. Trimming cost V 1 base and J 4 bases, with 13 bases left between them. CDR3 length: 15 residues. As DNA, the CDR3 is TGTGCCAGCAGCTTAGATGGGGCTGGGGGCACTGAAGCTTTCTTT. Amino acid sequence: CASSLDGAGGTEAFF.